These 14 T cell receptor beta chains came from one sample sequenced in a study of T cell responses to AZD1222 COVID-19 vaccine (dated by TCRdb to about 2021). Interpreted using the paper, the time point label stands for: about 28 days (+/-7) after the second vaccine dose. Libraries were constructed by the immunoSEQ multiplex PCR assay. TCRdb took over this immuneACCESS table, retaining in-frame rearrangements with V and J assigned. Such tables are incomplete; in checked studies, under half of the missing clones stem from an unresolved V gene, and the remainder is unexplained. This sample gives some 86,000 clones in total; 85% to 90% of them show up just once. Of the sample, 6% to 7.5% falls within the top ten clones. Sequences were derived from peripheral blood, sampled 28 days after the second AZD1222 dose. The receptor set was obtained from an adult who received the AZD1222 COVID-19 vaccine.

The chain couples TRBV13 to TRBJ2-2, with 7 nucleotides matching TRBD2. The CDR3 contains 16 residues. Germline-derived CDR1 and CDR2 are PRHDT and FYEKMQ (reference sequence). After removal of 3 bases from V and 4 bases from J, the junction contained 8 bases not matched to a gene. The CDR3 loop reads CASSFGVGGGTGELFF. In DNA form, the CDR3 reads TGTGCCAGCAGCTTTGGAGTCGGCGGGGGCACCGGGGAGCTGTTTTTT. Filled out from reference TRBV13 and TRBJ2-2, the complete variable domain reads AAGVIQSPRHLIKEKRETATLKCYPIPRHDTVYWYQQGPGQDPQFLISFYEKMQSDKGSIPDRFSAQQFSDYHSELNMSSLELGDSALYFCASSFGVGGGTGELFFGEGSRLTVL.

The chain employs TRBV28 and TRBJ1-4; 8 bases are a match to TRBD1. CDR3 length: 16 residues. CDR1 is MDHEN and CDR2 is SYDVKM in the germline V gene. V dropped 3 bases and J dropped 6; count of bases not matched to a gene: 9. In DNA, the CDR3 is TGTGCCAGCAGTTTTTTGGGTCTGACAGGGGATGAAAAACTGTTTTTT. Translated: CASSFLGLTGDEKLFF.

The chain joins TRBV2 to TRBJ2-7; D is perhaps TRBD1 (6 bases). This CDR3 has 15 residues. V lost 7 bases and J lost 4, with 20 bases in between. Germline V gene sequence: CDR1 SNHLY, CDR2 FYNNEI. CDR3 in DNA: TGTGCCAGCACTGGAGCCCGGGACACTCTATACGAGCAGTACTTC. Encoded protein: CASTGARDTLYEQYF.

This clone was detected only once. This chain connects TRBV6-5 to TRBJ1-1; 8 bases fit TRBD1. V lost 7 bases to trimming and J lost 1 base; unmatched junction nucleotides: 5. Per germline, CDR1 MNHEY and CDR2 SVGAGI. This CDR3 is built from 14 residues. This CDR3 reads CASTSGGWNTEAFF. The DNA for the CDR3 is TGTGCCAGCACCTCAGGGGGCTGGAACACTGAAGCTTTCTTT.

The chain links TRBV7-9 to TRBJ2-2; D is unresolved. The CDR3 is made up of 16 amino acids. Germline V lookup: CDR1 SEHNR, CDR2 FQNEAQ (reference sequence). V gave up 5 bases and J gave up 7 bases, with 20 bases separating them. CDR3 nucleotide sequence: TGTGCCAGCAGCCCCGGTCGGCTATCAGGTGGCGGGGAGCTGTTTTTT. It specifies CASSPGRLSGGGELFF.

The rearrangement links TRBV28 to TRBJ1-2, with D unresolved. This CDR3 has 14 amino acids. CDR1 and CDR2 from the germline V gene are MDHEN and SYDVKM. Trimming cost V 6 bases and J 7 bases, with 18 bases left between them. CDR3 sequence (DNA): TGTGCCAGCAGCCCTGGACCCGATCTACGTGGCTACACCTTC. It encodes CASSPGPDLRGYTF.

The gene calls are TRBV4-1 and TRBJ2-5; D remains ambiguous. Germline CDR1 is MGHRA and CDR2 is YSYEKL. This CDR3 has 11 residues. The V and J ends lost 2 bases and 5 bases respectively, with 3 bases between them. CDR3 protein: CASSQRETQYF. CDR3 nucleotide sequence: TGCGCCAGCAGCCAACGGGAGACCCAGTACTTC.

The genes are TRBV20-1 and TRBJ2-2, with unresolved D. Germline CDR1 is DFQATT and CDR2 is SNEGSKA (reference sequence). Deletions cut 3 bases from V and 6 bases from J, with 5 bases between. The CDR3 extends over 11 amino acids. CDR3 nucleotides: TGCAGTGCTAGTGGTCCCGGGGAGCTGTTTTTT. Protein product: CSASGPGELFF.

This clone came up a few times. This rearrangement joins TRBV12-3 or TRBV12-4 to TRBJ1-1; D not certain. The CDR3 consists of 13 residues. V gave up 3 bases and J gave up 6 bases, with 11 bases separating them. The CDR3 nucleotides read TGTGCCAGCAGTTTTACCCAGGTCGCTGAAGCTTTCTTT. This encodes CASSFTQVAEAFF.

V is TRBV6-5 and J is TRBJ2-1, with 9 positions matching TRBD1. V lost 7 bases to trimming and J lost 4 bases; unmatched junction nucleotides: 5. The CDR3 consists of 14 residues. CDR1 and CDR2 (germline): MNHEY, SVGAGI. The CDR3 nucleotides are TGTGCCAGCATCCCCGGGACAGGGTACAATGAGCAGTTCTTC. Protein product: CASIPGTGYNEQFF.

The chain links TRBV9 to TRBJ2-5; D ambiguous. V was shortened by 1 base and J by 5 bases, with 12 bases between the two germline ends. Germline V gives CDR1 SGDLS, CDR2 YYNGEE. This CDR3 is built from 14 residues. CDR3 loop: CASSVKGLGETQYF. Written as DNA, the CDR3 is TGTGCCAGCAGCGTAAAGGGTCTGGGGGAGACCCAGTACTTC.

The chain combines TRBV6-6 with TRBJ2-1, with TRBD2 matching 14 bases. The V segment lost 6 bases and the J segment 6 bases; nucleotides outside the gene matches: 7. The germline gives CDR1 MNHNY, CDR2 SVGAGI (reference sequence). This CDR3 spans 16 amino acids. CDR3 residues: CASRGPGTSGSNEQFF. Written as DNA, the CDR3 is TGTGCCAGCAGGGGACCCGGGACTAGCGGGAGCAATGAGCAGTTCTTC.

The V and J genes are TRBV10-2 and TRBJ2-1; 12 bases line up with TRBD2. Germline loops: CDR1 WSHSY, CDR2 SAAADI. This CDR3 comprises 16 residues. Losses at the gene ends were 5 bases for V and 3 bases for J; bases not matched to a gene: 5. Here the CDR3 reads CASSYGLAGSYNEQFF. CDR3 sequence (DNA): TGCGCCAGCAGTTACGGACTAGCGGGGAGCTACAATGAGCAGTTCTTC.

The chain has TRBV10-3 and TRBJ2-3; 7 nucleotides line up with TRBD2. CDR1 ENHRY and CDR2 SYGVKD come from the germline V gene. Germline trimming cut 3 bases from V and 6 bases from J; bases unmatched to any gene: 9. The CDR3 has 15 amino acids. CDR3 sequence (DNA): TGTGCCATCAGTGATGAGGGCGGGAGTTCGGATACGCAGTATTTT. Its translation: CAISDEGGSSDTQYF.